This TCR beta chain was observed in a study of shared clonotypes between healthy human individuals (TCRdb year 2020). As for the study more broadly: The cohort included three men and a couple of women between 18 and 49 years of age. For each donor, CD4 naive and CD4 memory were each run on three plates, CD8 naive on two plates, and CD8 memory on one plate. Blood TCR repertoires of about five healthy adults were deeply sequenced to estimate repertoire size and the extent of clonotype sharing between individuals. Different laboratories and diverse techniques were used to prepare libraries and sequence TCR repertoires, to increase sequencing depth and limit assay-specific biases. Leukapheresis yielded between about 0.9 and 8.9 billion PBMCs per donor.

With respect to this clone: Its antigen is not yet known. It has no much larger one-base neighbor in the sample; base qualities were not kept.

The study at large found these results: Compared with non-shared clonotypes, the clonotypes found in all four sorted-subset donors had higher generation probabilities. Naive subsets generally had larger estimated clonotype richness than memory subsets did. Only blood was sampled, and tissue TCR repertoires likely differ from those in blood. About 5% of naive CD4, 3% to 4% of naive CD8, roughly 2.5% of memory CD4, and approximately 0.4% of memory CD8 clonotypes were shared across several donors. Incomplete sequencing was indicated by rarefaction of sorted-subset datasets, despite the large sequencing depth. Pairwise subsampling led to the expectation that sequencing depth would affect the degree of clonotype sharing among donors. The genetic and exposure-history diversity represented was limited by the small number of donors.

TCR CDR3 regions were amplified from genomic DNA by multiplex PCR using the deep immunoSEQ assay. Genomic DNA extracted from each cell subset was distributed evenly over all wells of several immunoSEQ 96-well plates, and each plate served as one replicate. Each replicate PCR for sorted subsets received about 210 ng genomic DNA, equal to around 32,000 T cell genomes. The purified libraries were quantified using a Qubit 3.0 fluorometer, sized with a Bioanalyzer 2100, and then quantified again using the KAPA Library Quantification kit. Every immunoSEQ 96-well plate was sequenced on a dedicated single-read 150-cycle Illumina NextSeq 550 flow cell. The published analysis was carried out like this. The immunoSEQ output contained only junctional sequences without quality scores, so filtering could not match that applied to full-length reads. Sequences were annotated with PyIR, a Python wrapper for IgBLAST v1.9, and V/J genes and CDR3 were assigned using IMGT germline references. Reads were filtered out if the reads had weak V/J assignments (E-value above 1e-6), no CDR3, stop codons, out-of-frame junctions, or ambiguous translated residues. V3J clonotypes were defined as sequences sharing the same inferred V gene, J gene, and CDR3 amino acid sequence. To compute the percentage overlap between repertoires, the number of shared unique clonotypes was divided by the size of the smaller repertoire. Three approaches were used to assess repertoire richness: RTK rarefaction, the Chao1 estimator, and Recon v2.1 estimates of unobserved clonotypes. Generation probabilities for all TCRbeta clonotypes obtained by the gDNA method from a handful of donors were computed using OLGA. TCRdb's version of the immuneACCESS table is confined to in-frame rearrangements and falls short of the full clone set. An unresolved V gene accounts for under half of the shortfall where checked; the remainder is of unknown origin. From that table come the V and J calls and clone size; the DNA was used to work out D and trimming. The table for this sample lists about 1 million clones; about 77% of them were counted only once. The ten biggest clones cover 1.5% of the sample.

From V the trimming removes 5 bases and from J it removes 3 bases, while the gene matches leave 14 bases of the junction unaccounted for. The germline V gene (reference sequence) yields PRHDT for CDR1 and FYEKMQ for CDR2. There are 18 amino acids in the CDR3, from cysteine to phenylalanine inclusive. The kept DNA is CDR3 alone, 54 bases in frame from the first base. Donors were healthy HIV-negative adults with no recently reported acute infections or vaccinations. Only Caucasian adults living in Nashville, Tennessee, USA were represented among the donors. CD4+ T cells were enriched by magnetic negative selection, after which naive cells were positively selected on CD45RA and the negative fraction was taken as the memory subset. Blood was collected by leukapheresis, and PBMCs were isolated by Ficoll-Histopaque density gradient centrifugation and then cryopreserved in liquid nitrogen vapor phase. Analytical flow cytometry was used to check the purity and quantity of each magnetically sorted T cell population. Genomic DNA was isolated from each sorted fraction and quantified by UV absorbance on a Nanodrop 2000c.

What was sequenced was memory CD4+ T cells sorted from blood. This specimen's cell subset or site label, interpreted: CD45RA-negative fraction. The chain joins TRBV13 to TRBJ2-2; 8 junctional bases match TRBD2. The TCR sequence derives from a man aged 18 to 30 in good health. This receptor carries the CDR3 CASSPRSLAGQYTGELFF. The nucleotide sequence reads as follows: TGTGCCAGCAGCCCCCGGAGTTTAGCGGGGCAATACACCGGGGAGCTGTTTTTT.